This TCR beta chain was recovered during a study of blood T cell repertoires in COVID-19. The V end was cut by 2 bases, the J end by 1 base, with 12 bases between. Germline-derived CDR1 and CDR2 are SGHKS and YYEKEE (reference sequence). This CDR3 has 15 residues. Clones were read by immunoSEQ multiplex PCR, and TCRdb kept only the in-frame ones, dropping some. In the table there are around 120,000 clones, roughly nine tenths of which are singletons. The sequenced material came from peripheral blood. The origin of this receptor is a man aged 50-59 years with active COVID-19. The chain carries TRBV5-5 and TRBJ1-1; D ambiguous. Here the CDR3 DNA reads TGTGCCAGCAGCTTTGTTACAGCCACGAACACTGAAGCTTTCTTT. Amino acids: CASSFVTATNTEAFF.